One sample yielded the 8 T cell receptor beta chains listed below, sequenced in a study of shared clonotypes between healthy human individuals. Clones were read by immunoSEQ multiplex PCR, and TCRdb kept only the in-frame ones, dropping some. The sample shows about 1.5 million clones, roughly 98% of them seen only once. Material: naive CD4+ T cells sorted from blood. Noted subset: CD45RA+ positively selected. The receptor set was obtained from a man aged 25-45 years in good health.

This chain links TRBV5-1 with TRBJ2-5; tentative D call: TRBD2 (6 bases). Germline CDR1 SGHRS, CDR2 YFSETQ. The CDR3 sequence is 14 residues long. V lost 3 bases, J lost 2 bases, and 11 bases lay in between. This CDR3 is CASSYGSSQETQYF. The CDR3 DNA sequence: TGCGCCAGCAGCTACGGGAGCTCTCAAGAGACCCAGTACTTC.

The chain couples TRBV5-4 to TRBJ2-3; D gene ambiguous. CDR3 length: 15 amino acids. Germline loops: CDR1 SGHNT, CDR2 YYREEE (reference sequence). V lost 4 bases and J 2 bases, leaving 14 bases between the germline ends. CDR3 amino acids: CASSADRLATDTQYF. Written as DNA, the CDR3 is TGTGCCAGCAGCGCCGATCGGCTCGCCACAGATACGCAGTATTTT.

This clone was seen a single time. The chain is built from TRBV5-1 and TRBJ2-2; D is tentatively TRBD1 or TRBD2 (5 bases each). Germline V CDR1 and CDR2: SGHRS, YFSETQ. Trimming took off 1 base at V and 7 bases at J, with 14 bases between the two ends. CDR3 length: 15 residues. The chain's CDR3 is CASSLFGLGDGELFF. CDR3 DNA sequence: TGCGCCAGCAGCTTGTTCGGACTGGGGGACGGGGAGCTGTTTTTT.

The chain combines TRBV29-1 with TRBJ1-5; tentative D call: TRBD1 (5 bases). Trimming stripped 6 bases from V and 5 bases from J, with 17 bases between. From germline, CDR1 is SQVTM and CDR2 ANQGSEA. The CDR3 loop spans 14 amino acids. The CDR3 loop is CSVAPAGGDQPQHF. As DNA, the CDR3 is TGCAGCGTGGCCCCCGCGGGGGGGGATCAGCCCCAGCATTTT.

Turning to this clone: The identical CDR3 is also encoded by other nucleotide sequences in the sample. The chain employs TRBV7-2 and TRBJ1-4; D is ambiguous. The CDR3 totals 12 residues. Looked up from germline, CDR1 is SGHTA and CDR2 is FQGNSA. Trimming removed 0 bases at V and 5 bases at J, with 1 base between. This CDR3 reads CASSLANEKLFF. For the CDR3, the DNA is TGTGCCAGCAGCTTAGCGAATGAAAAACTGTTTTTT. Supplemented by reference TRBV7-2 and TRBJ1-4, the full variable domain reads GAGVSQSPSNKVTEKGKDVELRCDPISGHTALYWYRQSLGQGLEFLIYFQGNSAPDKSGLPSDRFSAERTGGSVSTLTIQRTQQEDSAVYLCASSLANEKLFFGSGTQLSVL.

The chain links TRBV6-1 to TRBJ2-3; 8 positions match TRBD1. Trimming cost V 4 bases and J 8 bases; bases outside gene matches: 11. The length of the CDR3 is 15 residues. Per germline, CDR1 MNHNS and CDR2 SASEGT. As DNA, the CDR3 is TGTGCCAGCAGTGCTACCTCCAATCAGGGGGCTACGCAGTATTTT. It yields the protein CASSATSNQGATQYF.

The chain uses TRBV29-1 and TRBJ2-7, with 8 bases lining up with TRBD2. From germline, CDR1 is SQVTM and CDR2 ANQGSEA. The CDR3 length is 16 residues. The V segment lost 4 bases and the J segment 2 bases; nucleotides outside the gene matches: 13. The DNA for the CDR3 is TGCAGCGTTGTCCTGAGCGGGAGTCCACAGGCCTACGAGCAGTACTTC. It yields the protein CSVVLSGSPQAYEQYF.

This clone was found once. The CDR3 DNA sequence: TGCGCCAGCAGCCAAGATGAGTGGCGCGAGCAGTACTTC. It specifies CASSQDEWREQYF. This chain connects TRBV4-1 to TRBJ2-7; D unresolved. The CDR3 is 13 amino acids. Germline lookup yields CDR1 MGHRA and CDR2 YSYEKL. The V gene lost 0 bases and the J gene lost 6 bases, with 9 bases spanning the gap.